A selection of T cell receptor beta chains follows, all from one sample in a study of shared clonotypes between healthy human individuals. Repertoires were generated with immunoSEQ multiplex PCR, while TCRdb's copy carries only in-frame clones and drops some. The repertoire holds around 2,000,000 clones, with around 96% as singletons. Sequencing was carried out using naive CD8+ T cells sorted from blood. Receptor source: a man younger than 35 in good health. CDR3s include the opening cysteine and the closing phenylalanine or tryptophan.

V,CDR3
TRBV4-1,CASLVGEKLFF
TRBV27,CASSPRLDQPQHF
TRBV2,CASSDRGIQPQHF
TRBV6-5,CASSYGRDVDTQYF
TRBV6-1,CASSEPGFPDTEAFF
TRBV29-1,CSARDLGLEKLFF
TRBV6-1,CASSDTSVFSSYNEQFF
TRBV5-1,CASSSNGQENSPLHF
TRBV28,CASSLVRVYEQYF
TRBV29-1,CSVEGDQIHYNEQFF
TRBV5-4,CASSLDRGQGSYEQYF
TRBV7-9,CASSSEGYEQYF
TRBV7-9,CASSEGSGIYNEQFF
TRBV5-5,CASSLEVSSLMTEAFF
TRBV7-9,CASSTWTSGPQETQYF
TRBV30,CAWSGTGSSYEQYF
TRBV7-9,CASSLSSRSYEQYF
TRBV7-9,CASSPPGEDEQYF
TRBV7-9,CASSPPGGAFNYGYTF
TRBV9,CASSVVGNTGELFF
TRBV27,CASSLTGFDGYTF
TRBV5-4,CASRQDKYNEQFF
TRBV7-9,CASSPPQGYEQYF
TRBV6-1,CASSEELGEQYF
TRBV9,CASSVGDRDYEQYF
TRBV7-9,CASSLAGGYWTEAFF
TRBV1,CTSSLIRDSTYEQYF
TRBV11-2,CASSYTGITYEQYF
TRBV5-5,CASSLWTSGYGEQYF
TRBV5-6,CASSCGVDRESSYEQYF
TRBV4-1,CASSQKSSSGATYEQYF
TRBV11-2,CASSSTGDYEQYF
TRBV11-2,CASSLGGGFYEQYF
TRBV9,CASSVVGNPQETQYF
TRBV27,CASSLSITSEDSEQYF
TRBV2,CASKLGQGYEQFF
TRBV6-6,CASSYPYENTGELFF
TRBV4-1,CASSAVPSGRSDTGELFF
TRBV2,CASSPAGVSYEQYF
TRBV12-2,CASRLAGALAGVGYEQYF
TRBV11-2,CASSPPLAGQETQYF
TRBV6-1,CASSEYGGTYEQYF
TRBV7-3,CASSLMSYNEQFF